A single sample is the source of the 2 T cell receptor beta chains below, sequenced in a study of blood T cell dynamics during melanoma immunotherapy. As for time point: week 3, after first cycle of checkpoint inhibitor. TCRdb's table, derived via immunoSEQ multiplex PCR, lists solely in-frame clones and lacks some. The sample includes 13,000 to 15,000 clones, around 85% of them seen just once. The source was blood, collected from a patient treated with checkpoint blockade. The receptor source for this set is a human donor with melanoma.

The chain carries TRBV28 and TRBJ2-3, with 11 bases aligning to TRBD2. The V gene end was trimmed by 7 bases and the J gene end by 0 bases; junction bases not matched to a gene: 12. Per the germline V gene, CDR1 is MDHEN and CDR2 is SYDVKM. The CDR3 consists of 18 residues. In DNA, the CDR3 is TGTGCCAGCACCATGGGGGGGACTAGCGGACTCAGCACAGATACGCAGTATTTT. This translates into CASTMGGTSGLSTDTQYF. The whole variable domain, remainder taken from reference TRBV28 and TRBJ2-3, is DVKVTQSSRYLVKRTGEKVFLECVQDMDHENMFWYRQDPGLGLRLIYFSYDVKMKEKGDIPEGYSVSREKKERFSLILESASTNQTSMYLCASTMGGTSGLSTDTQYFGPGTRLTVL.

This chain joins TRBV19 and TRBJ1-2, with D possibly matching TRBD1 (6 bases). The V end lost 5 bases, the J end lost 5 bases, and 18 bases lay between the germline ends. CDR1 and CDR2 from the germline V gene are LNHDA and SQIVND (reference sequence). This CDR3 region has 15 residues. The CDR3 loop reads CASSPLFRGRYGYTF. CDR3 in DNA: TGTGCCAGTAGTCCCCTCTTCAGGGGAAGATATGGCTACACCTTC.